This T cell receptor beta chain was profiled in a study of T cells in Graves' hyperthyroidism and ophthalmopathy. Background on the study: Once the initial diagnosis was made, peripheral blood was obtained before any treatment.

Overall study findings and caveats: The authors' 13 V-J model separated ophthalmopathy from stable hyperthyroidism. Blood also carried most thyroid clonotypes expanded above 0.001.

Amplified regions were TCR beta CDR3 sequences from RNA transcripts. During a first-round RT-PCR of the TCR CDR3, the HTBI primer set was used. TCRdb re-derived calls from the multiplex PCR reads in MiXCR, one entry per CDR3 protein. This table holds hundreds of thousands of distinct CDR3 sequences, about a sixth found once. The V and J ends lost 0 bases and 10 bases respectively, with 22 bases between them. Germline V gives CDR1 MNHNS, CDR2 SASEGT. This CDR3 is 17 amino acids long. In the case of this clonotype: Its antigen is not known.

No progression to ophthalmopathy during 18 months of follow-up defined stable disease. V is TRBV6-1 and J is TRBJ2-1, with TRBD2 as a possible D gene (6 bases). What was sequenced was blood. The sequence was collected from a woman in her twenties or thirties with Graves' hyperthyroidism. The CDR3 is CASSEAPWEVGGGEQFF. The CDR3 coding sequence is TGTGCCAGCAGTGAAGCGCCGTGGGAGGTAGGCGGAGGGGAGCAGTTCTTC.